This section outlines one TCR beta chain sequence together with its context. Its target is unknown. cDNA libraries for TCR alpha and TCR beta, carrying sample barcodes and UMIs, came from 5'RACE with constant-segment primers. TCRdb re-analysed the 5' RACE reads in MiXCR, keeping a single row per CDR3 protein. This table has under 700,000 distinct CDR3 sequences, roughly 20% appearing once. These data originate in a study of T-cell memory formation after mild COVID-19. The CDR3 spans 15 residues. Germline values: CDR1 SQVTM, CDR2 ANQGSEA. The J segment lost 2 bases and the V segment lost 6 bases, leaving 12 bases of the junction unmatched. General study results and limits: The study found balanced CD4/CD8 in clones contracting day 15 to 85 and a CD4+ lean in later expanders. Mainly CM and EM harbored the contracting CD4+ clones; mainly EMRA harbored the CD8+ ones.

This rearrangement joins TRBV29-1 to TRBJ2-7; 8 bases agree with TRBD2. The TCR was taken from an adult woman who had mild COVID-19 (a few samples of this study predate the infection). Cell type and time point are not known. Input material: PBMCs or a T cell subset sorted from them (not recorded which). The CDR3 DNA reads TGCAGCGTGGAGTCTCTTGCGGGAGGCGCCTACGAGCAGTACTTC. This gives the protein CSVESLAGGAYEQYF.